A selection of T cell receptor beta chains follows, all from one sample in a study of blood T cell repertoires in COVID-19. The protocol was immunoSEQ multiplex PCR, while the TCRdb copy is restricted to in-frame clones and leaves out a portion. This sample has around 230,000 clones, with around 80% found just once. The sample comprised PBMCs or T cells enriched from blood (not recorded which). These receptors came from a man aged 40-55 years who had recovered from COVID-19. The CDR3 runs from the conserved cysteine through the conserved F or W. Each record gives: V gene, D gene, J gene, clone size, CDR3 DNA, CDR3 protein. The D gene is left open where the match is weak. Rows give clone size only sometimes, using once, few, many, or a class for an expanded clone.

>TRBV4-3|.|TRBJ1-3|.
TGCGCCAGCAGCCCCCGACAGCTCTCTGGAAACACCATATATTTT
CASSPRQLSGNTIYF
>TRBV10-3|.|TRBJ2-5|.
TGTGCCATCAGTGGTACGGGGGTGAACCAAGAGACCCAGTACTTC
CAISGTGVNQETQYF
>TRBV7-2|TRBD1|TRBJ2-7|.
TGTGCCAGCAGCCCCAGACAGGGGGGGTCCTACGAGCAGTACTTC
CASSPRQGGSYEQYF
>TRBV29-1|TRBD1|TRBJ1-2|.
TGCAGCGTTGAAAGGAACAGGGGAAACTATGGCTACACCTTC
CSVERNRGNYGYTF
>TRBV28|.|TRBJ2-3|.
TGTGCCAAGCAGAGCAAGAGGACAGGGGGGATACCTAGCGGGAGCCGGACGTCAGATACGCAGTATTTT
CAKQSKRTGGIPSGSRTSDTQYF
>TRBV5-4|TRBD1|TRBJ1-2|.
TGTGCCAGCACCTTGGACAGGGGCTACGGCTACACCTTC
CASTLDRGYGYTF
>TRBV30|.|TRBJ1-1|.
TGTGCCATGCCCGGGACAACTGCTAGAGCTTTCTTT
CAMPGTTARAFF
>TRBV2|TRBD1|TRBJ2-3|.
TGTGCCAGCACGCCCACGGGACAGGGAGGAGATACGCAGTATTTT
CASTPTGQGGDTQYF
>TRBV18|.|TRBJ1-4|once
TGTGCCAGCCAGGAGAGGGATGGTGAAAAACTGTTTTTT
CASQERDGEKLFF
>TRBV7-3|.|TRBJ2-7|.
TGTGCCAGCAGCATTAATTACGAGCAGTACTTC
CASSINYEQYF
>TRBV10-3|TRBD1|TRBJ1-1|medium-sized
TGTGCCATCAGGACAGGGGGCGGCACTGAAGCTTTCTTT
CAIRTGGGTEAFF
>TRBV6-5|.|TRBJ1-5|.
TGTGCCAGCGGGGGGGGTCCCAATCAGCCCCAGCATTTT
CASGGGPNQPQHF
>TRBV9|.|TRBJ2-3|.
TGTGCCAGCAGCGTAGCTCAGAGTAGCTCCACAGATACGCAGTATTTT
CASSVAQSSSTDTQYF
>TRBV4-3|.|TRBJ1-2|.
TGCGCCAGCAGCCCTGACAGTAACTATGGCTACACCTTC
CASSPDSNYGYTF
>TRBV7-3|.|TRBJ2-3|.
TGTGCCAGCAGCTCCGACGGTCTAGCGACAGATACGCAGTATTTT
CASSSDGLATDTQYF
>TRBV7-8|.|TRBJ1-1|.
TGTGCCAGCAGTCTAGGGGCAGAGAACACTGAAGCTTTCTTT
CASSLGAENTEAFF
>TRBV10-1|.|TRBJ1-5|few
TGCGCCAGCAGTGCTGGGGGAGGGCAGCCCCAGCATTTT
CASSAGGGQPQHF
>TRBV5-8|.|TRBJ1-5|once
TGTGCCAGCAGCCATTCAGGGGTAGGGCAGCCCCAGCATTTT
CASSHSGVGQPQHF
>TRBV27|TRBD1|TRBJ2-7|.
TGTGCCAGCAGTAGAGCGACAGGGGGCTCCTACGAGCAGTACTTC
CASSRATGGSYEQYF
>TRBV7-2|.|TRBJ1-5|.
TGTGCCAGCAGCTTAGAGGGGGGGCTGATGCAGCCCCAGCATTTT
CASSLEGGLMQPQHF
>TRBV10-3|.|TRBJ2-7|.
TGTGCCATCAGTGAGGGAGACAGGTGGGGGTCCTACGAGCAGTACTTC
CAISEGDRWGSYEQYF
>TRBV5-1|.|TRBJ2-5|.
TGCGCCAGCAGCTTGGCCAAAGTTTTGAGGGACGACGGGGGGACCCAGTACTTC
CASSLAKVLRDDGGTQYF
>TRBV19|.|TRBJ1-3|.
TGTGCCAGTACCCGACAACCCTCTGGAAACACCATATATTTT
CASTRQPSGNTIYF
>TRBV7-2|.|TRBJ1-5|.
TGTGCCAGCAGCCCAAGAGATCAGCCCCAGCATTTT
CASSPRDQPQHF
>TRBV10-1|.|TRBJ2-4|.
TGCGCCGCCCCAACGGGCGGGACAAACATTCAGTACTTC
CAAPTGGTNIQYF
>TRBV30|.|TRBJ2-5|.
TGTGCCTGGAGTTCCGCGGAGACCCAGTACTTC
CAWSSAETQYF
>TRBV6-5|.|TRBJ1-2|.
TGTGCCAGCAGTTCCGAAGGGGCCCCCTATGGCTACACCTTC
CASSSEGAPYGYTF
>TRBV5-1|TRBD2|TRBJ2-4|.
TGCGCCAGCAGCCCCGTTGGGGCGGGGGAAAACATTCAGTACTTC
CASSPVGAGENIQYF
>TRBV7-2|.|TRBJ1-1|.
TGTGCCAGCAGCTACCAACGGGGGAACACTGAAGCTTTCTTT
CASSYQRGNTEAFF
>TRBV5-5|.|TRBJ1-3|.
TGTGCCAGCAGCTTTGGGGGGGACGGAGCTGGAAACACCATATATTTT
CASSFGGDGAGNTIYF
>TRBV3-1/TRBV3-2|TRBD2|TRBJ2-7|.
TGTGCCAGCAGCCCCAGGACTAGCGGGGGCGAGCAGTACTTC
CASSPRTSGGEQYF
>TRBV2|.|TRBJ1-5|.
TGTGCCAGCAGTGATTCGCAGGGCTATCAGCCCCAGCATTTT
CASSDSQGYQPQHF
>TRBV2|.|TRBJ1-5|many
TGTGCCAGCAGTGCTACTGGTCAGCCCCAGCATTTT
CASSATGQPQHF
>TRBV19|TRBD1|TRBJ1-6|.
TGTGCCAGTAGTATCGACAGGGGTTCACCCCTCCACTTT
CASSIDRGSPLHF
>TRBV19|.|TRBJ1-5|.
TGTGCCAGTAGTAGGGGGACTGGGGTAGGCAATCAGCCCCAGCATTTT
CASSRGTGVGNQPQHF
>TRBV10-1|.|TRBJ1-1|.
TGCGCCAGCAGTGCGGGGTCCGCGGGGGCTGAAGCTTTCTTT
CASSAGSAGAEAFF
>TRBV28|.|TRBJ1-2|.
TGTGCCAGCAGTTTATTGGGCCAGGGGACGGGCTACACCTTC
CASSLLGQGTGYTF
>TRBV5-1|TRBD2|TRBJ2-7|.
TGCGCCAGCAGCTCAGTTAGCGGGGCATCCTACGAGCAGTACTTC
CASSSVSGASYEQYF
>TRBV7-9|TRBD2|TRBJ2-1|.
TGTGCCAGCAGTCGACTAGCGGGAGAGGGTGAGCAGTTCTTC
CASSRLAGEGEQFF
>TRBV15|TRBD1|TRBJ2-7|.
TGTGCCACCAGCAGCTTTGGACAGGGAGTTTACGAGCAGTACTTC
CATSSFGQGVYEQYF
>TRBV5-1|TRBD2|TRBJ2-5|.
TGCGCCAGCAGCTTGGTAGCGGGGGAAGAGACCCAGTACTTC
CASSLVAGEETQYF
>TRBV29-1|.|TRBJ1-2|.
TGCAGCGTTGACAGGGGCGGCTATGATGGCTACACCTTC
CSVDRGGYDGYTF